This T cell receptor beta chain was retrieved from a study of T cell responses to AZD1222 COVID-19 vaccine (dated by TCRdb to the early 2020s). Describing the broader study: AZD1222 recipients given second doses at about 4 weeks or at about 12 weeks were pooled, since spike-specific TCR depth and breadth were not found to differ between the two schedules. TCR sequencing was performed for about 240 trial participants, of whom about 200 were given two doses of AZD1222 and around 26 were given two doses of MenACWY control vaccine. Trial participants were enrolled by age into 18-55, 56-69 and 70-plus year subgroups, with roughly 160, 29 and 62 TCR-sequenced participants respectively.

The CDR3 runs 15 amino acids, cysteine and phenylalanine included. CDR3 DNA is the only sequence kept; it has 45 bases, read in frame from the first base. CDR1 MNHEY and CDR2 SMNVEV were looked up in the germline V gene (reference sequence). The V and J ends are trimmed by 7 bases and 4 bases, leaving 17 bases between them. What this sample's time point label stands for: baseline before first vaccination. Samples from vaccinated people were obtained from the UK trials COV001 and COV002, which included a single-blind randomized controlled phase 2/3 trial of AZD1222 (ChAdOx1 nCoV-19) in healthy adults. For TCRbeta chain sequencing, PBMC samples were collected from trial participants at day 0 and at day 28 after the second dose. On this clone itself: No antigen is known for it. Within one base of it there is no much larger clone, and no base qualities were kept.

The CDR3 regions of human TCRbeta chains were analyzed by immunosequencing. Turning to the authors' computational methods: Repertoire TCRs were checked for matches against a reference library of SARS-CoV-2-specific TCRs that had been generated using the MIRA antigen-specificity platform. Breadth meant the fraction of unique TCRs that were SARS-CoV-2-associated, whereas depth meant the fraction of total T cells that were SARS-CoV-2-associated. Using the MIRA data, every spike-specific TCR was mapped to the spike region that the TCR reacted to and assigned to either a CD4 or a CD8 class. Log10-transformed breadth and depth values were compared by one-way ANOVA with Sidak's multiple comparisons tests. TCRdb obtained this table from immuneACCESS and retained in-frame rearrangements with V and J assigned. These tables miss some clones; where compared with another copy, unresolved V genes account for less than half of the shortfall, and the remainder is unexplained. V and J calls and clone size are as listed in that table; D and trimming were resolved from the DNA. This sample holds approximately 200,000 clones; around nine tenths were observed only once. The top ten constitute around 8% of the sample.

Summary of the overall study and its limitations: CD4 TCRs associated with the vaccine covered the entire spike protein, and the dominant responses were in regions 160-218 and 743-854. Because no day 14 peak-response samples were available, repertoires were characterized only after the peak T cell response. Epitopes outside the regions mutated in the B.1.351 and B.1.1.7 variants were reportedly recognized by nearly half of the unique spike-specific TCRs. After two AZD1222 doses, spike-specific TCR breadth and depth were significantly higher than at day 0 and than in MenACWY recipients. The 56-69-year group was small, and its depth increase did not reach significance, likely because of low power. Participants were mostly white British and included more females than males, and it was suggested by the authors that clonal diversity may have been underestimated. Conclusions about previously exposed vaccinees are limited because only five to seven AZD1222 recipients were SARS-CoV-2 seropositive at baseline.

The sequencing used peripheral blood, collected on day 0 of AZD1222 vaccination. The sequence links TRBV27 to TRBJ2-1; TRBD2 is a possible D gene, resting on 7 matching bases. The TCR comes from an adult in good health. The sequenced DNA is TGTGCCAGCAAGCGCGGGGGCTCCCCTTACAATGAGCAGTTCTTC. Its protein reads: CASKRGGSPYNEQFF.